The present T cell receptor beta chain was sequenced within a study of Ad26.COV2.S vaccination and SARS-CoV-2 variants. Background on the study: Donor participated within the Ad26.COV2.S arm of the COV1001 trial.

Regarding treatment: roughly 18 received Ad26.COV2.S at low or high dose, single or two shots; several received placebo; per-sample allocation not given. Sampling took place 63 days after the first vaccine or placebo injection. This adult donor, from Boston, was 18-55 years old. This clone has a single count. What it recognizes is unknown. TCRdb keeps only in-frame clones here, not all; method: immunoSEQ multiplex PCR. The sample yields some 340,000 clones, just over 85% seen once. Germline CDR1 LGHNA, CDR2 YNFKEQ. This CDR3 is 14 amino acids long. V lost 2 bases, J lost 1 base, and 8 bases lay in between. Study-level results: Whether participants received vaccine or placebo, their non-spike TCR breadth was similar.

The source is a person aged 18-60 years who received the Ad26.COV2.S COVID-19 vaccine or a placebo. The chain links TRBV4-2 to TRBJ1-2; the D is unclear. Specimen: peripheral blood, collected in a trial of Ad26.COV2.S vaccine versus placebo. This CDR3 is CASSQTRNNYGYTF. CDR3 in DNA: TGTGCCAGCAGCCAAACAAGAAATAACTATGGCTACACCTTC.